This T cell receptor (beta chain) was identified in a study of cytomegalovirus exposure and HLA in healthy donors. For the study at large: Later, an analysis reported that the 110 or so validation repertoires had used the same platform as the roughly 700 first-cohort repertoires. Findings and caveats of the study: In vitro work confirmed that a few CMV-associated chains recognize CMV antigens. Listed as cytomegalovirus-associated were 150 or so TCR beta chains.

A word on this clone: Its specificity is unknown.

Assay used: immunoSEQ multiplex PCR; TCRdb lists only in-frame clones, some missing. The table includes about 75,000 clones, around four fifths detected once. The sequence was obtained from a man aged 30 to 45 in good health and CMV-seronegative. Input material: PBMCs.

The CDR3 DNA reads as TGTGCCAGCAGCGTTCCTAGCGCCTGCATCACAGATACGCAGTATTTT. It is translated as CASSVPSACITDTQYF. V and J are TRBV9 and TRBJ2-3; tentatively, D is TRBD2 (6 bases). The CDR3 is made up of 16 amino acids. V lost 2 bases to trimming and J lost 2 bases, with 15 bases between them. Germline values: CDR1 SGDLS, CDR2 YYNGEE.